This passage covers 26 T cell receptor beta chains from one sample sequenced in a study of blood T cell repertoires in COVID-19. The data were produced by immunoSEQ multiplex PCR, yet TCRdb's version contains in-frame clones alone and is incomplete. Among fewer than 65,000 clones listed, less than 90% were seen once. Sample: peripheral blood. All receptors come from a human donor in a cohort sampled during active COVID-19.

This chain connects TRBV5-6 to TRBJ1-1; D might be TRBD1 (5 bases). The CDR3 loop spans 12 amino acids. Trimming shortened V by 2 bases and J by 3 bases, and 5 bases separated the two germline ends. Germline lookup yields CDR1 SGHDT and CDR2 YYEEEE. CDR3 protein: CASSLGDTEAFF. In DNA form, the CDR3 reads TGTGCCAGCAGCTTAGGGGACACTGAAGCTTTCTTT.

V usage is TRBV30 and J usage is TRBJ1-2; 7 bases match TRBD1. This CDR3 has 15 residues. In germline, CDR1 is GTSNPN, CDR2 SVGIG (reference sequence). J lost 5 bases, V lost 1 base, and 10 bases had no gene match. This CDR3 is CAWSAGVGGWYGYTF. CDR3 DNA: TGTGCCTGGAGTGCTGGTGTAGGGGGCTGGTATGGCTACACCTTC.

The chain uses TRBV18 and TRBJ2-5; D call uncertain. V lost 3 bases and J lost 0, with 14 bases in between. Germline V gives CDR1 KGHSH, CDR2 LQKENI. The CDR3 loop spans 16 amino acids. CDR3 coding DNA: TGTGCCAGCTCACCCGGTTTCTGGGCGTACCAAGAGACCCAGTACTTC. As protein: CASSPGFWAYQETQYF.

The V call is TRBV7-9, the J call TRBJ2-7; the match to TRBD1 covers 7 bases. Looked up from germline, CDR1 is SEHNR and CDR2 is FQNEAQ (reference sequence). J gave up 0 bases and V 5 bases, and 4 bases lay outside the gene matches. This CDR3 comprises 14 residues. CDR3 in amino acids: CASSPRDSSYEQYF. DNA of the CDR3: TGTGCCAGCAGCCCCCGGGACAGCTCCTACGAGCAGTACTTC.

The chain links TRBV7-6 to TRBJ1-2, with D possibly being TRBD1 (5 bases). Germline assignment: CDR1 SGHVS and CDR2 FNYEAQ. The germline V and J ends were trimmed by 0 bases and 4 bases, with 12 bases remaining between them. This CDR3 spans 15 amino acids. Here the CDR3 reads CASSLARGEVYGYTF. CDR3 nucleotide sequence: TGTGCCAGCAGCTTAGCGCGGGGGGAGGTCTATGGCTACACCTTC.

This clone was counted only a few times. This rearrangement joins TRBV6-1 to TRBJ2-2; 9 bases agree with TRBD2. The germline CDR1 and CDR2 sequences are MNHNS and SASEGT. The CDR3 is made up of 21 amino acids. After removal of 4 bases from V and 1 base from J, the junction contained 19 bases not matched to a gene. CDR3 protein: CASSGAKSGGSSRGNTGELFF. The DNA of the CDR3 is TGTGCCAGCAGTGGAGCTAAAAGCGGGGGGTCCTCCCGCGGGAACACCGGGGAGCTGTTTTTT.

This chain links TRBV12-3 or TRBV12-4 with TRBJ1-5; D call uncertain. Trimming took off 3 bases at V and 5 bases at J, with 5 bases between the two ends. The CDR3 covers 12 residues. The CDR3 loop reads CASSFQYQPQHF. CDR3 sequence (DNA): TGTGCCAGCAGTTTTCAGTATCAGCCCCAGCATTTT.

This clone has just a few counts. This rearrangement joins TRBV6-5 to TRBJ1-6; D is perhaps TRBD1 (5 bases). The CDR3 loop spans 13 amino acids. Germline CDR1 reads MNHEY; CDR2 reads SVGAGI. Trimming took 2 bases from V and 14 from J, leaving 13 bases between them. Here the CDR3 DNA reads TGTGCCAGCAGTTACGACGGATCCAGGGCCCTCCACTTT. Residues: CASSYDGSRALHF.

The rearrangement uses TRBV5-8 and TRBJ2-2, with a tentative D call TRBD1 (5 bases). The germline V gene has CDR1 SGHTS and CDR2 YDEGEE. The CDR3 has 15 amino acids. V lost 7 bases and J lost 6, with 19 bases in between. Here the CDR3 reads CASPRRGEVPGELFF. CDR3 nucleotide sequence: TGTGCCAGCCCTCGAAGGGGCGAGGTTCCCGGGGAGCTGTTTTTT.

The chain recombines TRBV6-2 or TRBV6-3 with TRBJ2-1, with D tentatively TRBD2 (5 bases). The CDR3 spans 15 residues. The V and J ends lost 4 bases and 6 bases respectively, with 16 bases between them. Germline CDR1 MNHEY, CDR2 SVGEGT. The CDR3 protein is CASSFRRGLSNEQFF. The CDR3 DNA is TGTGCCAGCAGTTTCCGACGGGGTCTCTCCAATGAGCAGTTCTTC.

The CDR3 nucleotides read TGTGCCAGCAGCCCCCACTCCGGGACTAGTGCCTACGAGCAGTACTTC. Protein product: CASSPHSGTSAYEQYF. This sequence joins TRBV9 and TRBJ2-7, with 8 positions matching TRBD2. The CDR3 spans 16 residues. V was pared by 4 bases and J by 2 bases, with 11 bases of the junction left unmatched. Germline V gives CDR1 SGDLS, CDR2 YYNGEE. Based on the CDR3 plus reference TRBV9 and TRBJ2-7, the full variable domain is DSGVTQTPKHLITATGQRVTLRCSPRSGDLSVYWYQQSLDQGLQFLIQYYNGEERAKGNILERFSAQQFPDLHSELNLSSLELGDSALYFCASSPHSGTSAYEQYFGPGTRLTVT.

This chain uses TRBV6-5 with TRBJ1-2, with D possibly matching TRBD1 (5 bases). Germline assignment: CDR1 MNHEY and CDR2 SVGAGI. Trimming took 6 bases from V and 6 from J, leaving 14 bases between them. The CDR3 spans 13 residues. CDR3 in DNA: TGTGCCAGCAGGTACAGGTTTCAGGATGGCTACACCTTC. Amino acid sequence: CASRYRFQDGYTF.

The J gene is TRBJ2-1, the V gene TRBV7-9; D not certain. This CDR3 comprises 15 residues. Germline loops: CDR1 SEHNR, CDR2 FQNEAQ (reference sequence). Deletions cut 1 base from V and 0 bases from J, with 7 bases between. Here the CDR3 reads CASSLGSSSYNEQFF. The CDR3 nucleotides read TGTGCCAGCAGCTTAGGATCGAGCTCCTACAATGAGCAGTTCTTC. Looking up the rest from reference TRBV7-9 and TRBJ2-1 gives the full variable domain: DTGVSQNPRHKITKRGQNVTFRCDPISEHNRLYWYRQTLGQGPEFLTYFQNEAQLEKSRLLSDRFSAERPKGSFSTLEIQRTEQGDSAMYLCASSLGSSSYNEQFFGPGTRLTVL.

The V call is TRBV13, the J call TRBJ1-1; unclear D gene. This CDR3 has 12 residues. CDR1 and CDR2 (germline): PRHDT, FYEKMQ (reference sequence). V lost 3 bases to trimming and J lost 3 bases, with 5 bases between them. CDR3 nucleotides: TGTGCCAGCAGCTTGGAGGACACTGAAGCTTTCTTT. Residues: CASSLEDTEAFF.

The chain combines TRBV20-1 with TRBJ2-3, with TRBD1 as a possible D gene (5 bases). Trimming took off 3 bases at V and 1 base at J, with 14 bases between the two ends. CDR3 size: 15 residues. Germline CDR1 reads DFQATT; CDR2 reads SNEGSKA (reference sequence). The CDR3 loop reads CSASHRQGGTDTQYF. The CDR3 DNA reads TGCAGTGCTAGTCATCGTCAGGGCGGCACAGATACGCAGTATTTT.

CDR3 nucleotide sequence: TGTGCCAGCAGTTTAGGGGGGGCGGATTCCTACGAGCAGTACTTC. Protein: CASSLGGADSYEQYF. The V and J genes are TRBV6-2 or TRBV6-3 and TRBJ2-7, with a possible D match to TRBD2 (7 bases). Trimming shortened V by 4 bases and J by 1 base, and 14 bases separated the two germline ends. The CDR3 runs 15 residues. The germline V gene has CDR1 MNHEY and CDR2 SVGEGT.

In DNA, the CDR3 is TGTGCCAGTAGTATGACCGGGACAGGGTTTTTCTGGCAGCCCCAGCATTTT. Translating gives CASSMTGTGFFWQPQHF. The chain combines TRBV19 with TRBJ1-5; 9 nucleotides align to TRBD1. The CDR3 totals 17 residues. Per germline, CDR1 LNHDA and CDR2 SQIVND (reference sequence). The junction had 13 bases not matched to a gene; V was cut back by 3 bases and J by 7 bases.

The chain employs TRBV6-1 and TRBJ1-2; 9 nucleotides match TRBD1. Germline CDR1 is MNHNS and CDR2 is SASEGT. The CDR3 length is 16 residues. The junction had 7 bases not matched to a gene; V was cut back by 1 base and J by 4 bases. The chain's CDR3 is CASSEVSQGAGYGYTF. In DNA form, the CDR3 reads TGTGCCAGCAGTGAAGTCTCACAGGGGGCGGGCTATGGCTACACCTTC.

The chain employs TRBV4-3 and TRBJ1-5; TRBD1 aligns across 9 bases. Germline assignment: CDR1 LGHNA and CDR2 YSLEER. The CDR3 runs to 17 residues. The trim removed 0 bases at V and 4 bases at J, leaving 7 bases unmatched. The CDR3, as DNA: TGCGCCAGCAGCCAAGACGCGGCGGGACAGGGTAATCAGCCCCAGCATTTT. It encodes CASSQDAAGQGNQPQHF.

The chain carries TRBV9 and TRBJ2-7; 12 bases are a match to TRBD1. The CDR3 extends over 15 amino acids. V dropped 3 bases and J dropped 4; count of bases not matched to a gene: 5. Germline V gene lookup returns CDR1 SGDLS and CDR2 YYNGEE. CDR3 DNA: TGTGCCAGCAGCGCAGGGGACAGGGGGCTTTACGAGCAGTACTTC. Protein product: CASSAGDRGLYEQYF.

The chain is built from TRBV6-1 and TRBJ2-7, with D perhaps matching TRBD1 (6 bases). Germline V gene lookup returns CDR1 MNHNS and CDR2 SASEGT. This CDR3 is 15 amino acids long. The ends were cut back, 2 bases at V and 0 bases at J, with 11 bases in the middle. The DNA for the CDR3 is TGTGCCAGCAGTGAAAAGGAGGACAGCTCCTACGAGCAGTACTTC. Protein product: CASSEKEDSSYEQYF.

This chain links TRBV3-1 (or the pseudogene TRBV3-2) with TRBJ1-2; D ambiguous. The V gene's germline CDR1 is LGHDT and CDR2 YNNKEL (reference sequence). The CDR3 sequence is 16 residues long. Trimming took off 4 bases at V and 4 bases at J, with 19 bases between the two ends. CDR3 in DNA: TGTGCCAGCAGCCCCCTTGTGCGGCCGGGTATCTATGGCTACACCTTC. Encoded protein: CASSPLVRPGIYGYTF.

The CDR3 reads CASQTTGGEETQYF. In DNA form, the CDR3 reads TGTGCCAGCCAAACAACGGGCGGGGAGGAGACCCAGTACTTC. V gene TRBV11-2 combines with J gene TRBJ2-5; a weak D match, TRBD2 (6 bases). The CDR3 runs to 14 residues. Trimming shortened V by 8 bases and J by 5 bases, and 18 bases separated the two germline ends. The germline V gene has CDR1 SGHAT and CDR2 FQNNGV.

This chain connects TRBV15 to TRBJ2-1; D gene unclear. From germline, CDR1 is LNHNV and CDR2 YYDKDF (reference sequence). There are 13 residues in the CDR3. Trimming stripped 0 bases from V and 10 bases from J, with 10 bases between. The CDR3 spells CATSRDPLEEQFF. The CDR3 bases are TGTGCCACCAGCAGAGACCCGTTGGAGGAGCAGTTCTTC.

Only a few counts were recorded for this clone. The genes are TRBV7-8 and TRBJ2-7, with 7 bases that match TRBD1. Trimming removed 5 bases from V and 3 bases from J; junction bases left unmatched: 7. The CDR3 is 14 residues long. Germline V gene sequence: CDR1 SGHVS, CDR2 FQNEAQ. The CDR3 sequence is CASSKDGTVYEQYF. The CDR3 bases are TGTGCCAGCAGCAAAGACGGGACAGTCTACGAGCAGTACTTC.

This clone has only one observation. The V gene is TRBV2, the J gene TRBJ1-2, with D possibly TRBD1 on 6 matching bases. The CDR3 runs to 14 residues. V lost 7 bases, J lost 4 bases, and 16 bases lay in between. CDR1 is SNHLY, CDR2 FYNNEI, per germline. CDR3 bases: TGTGCCAGCAAATGGCAGGACAGCACCTATGGCTACACCTTC. Translating gives CASKWQDSTYGYTF.